A single sample gave rise to the 5 T cell receptor beta chains below, sequenced in a study of cytomegalovirus exposure and HLA in healthy donors. The PCR was carried out with 60 Vbeta primers and 13 Jbeta primers. Only in-frame clones appear in the TCRdb table, and some are missing; sequencing was by immunoSEQ multiplex PCR. This sample contains about 170,000 clones. The sequenced sample was PBMCs. Source of these receptors: a woman aged 18-29 years in good health and CMV-seropositive.

CDR3 bases: TGTGCCATCAGTGAGTCGTCTCAGGGGCCTAATAGAAACTATGGCTACACCTTC. It encodes CAISESSQGPNRNYGYTF. This chain connects TRBV10-3 to TRBJ1-2; perhaps TRBD1 as D (6 bases). With 0 bases removed from V and 2 bases from J, the gap between germline ends came to 19 bases. The germline gives CDR1 ENHRY, CDR2 SYGVKD. This CDR3 has 18 amino acids.

The chain carries TRBV7-3 and TRBJ1-3; D might be TRBD1 (5 bases). The CDR3 contains 15 residues. Germline-derived CDR1 and CDR2 are SGHTA and FQGTGA. Trimming shortened V by 1 base and J by 2 bases, and 9 bases separated the two germline ends. As DNA, the CDR3 is TGTGCCAGCAGCTTAAGTGGCAGGGCTGGAAACACCATATATTTT. Protein product: CASSLSGRAGNTIYF.

The genes are TRBV27 and TRBJ2-7, with unresolved D. The CDR3 contains 13 residues. Germline CDR1 is MNHEY and CDR2 is SMNVEV (reference sequence). Deletions cut 10 bases from V and 0 bases from J, with 13 bases between. CDR3 sequence reads: CATLSFLSYEQYF. The CDR3 DNA follows: TGTGCCACCCTGTCCTTCCTCTCCTACGAGCAGTACTTC.

The chain uses TRBV7-9 and TRBJ2-1, with D possibly TRBD1 on 5 matching bases. CDR3 size: 12 residues. In germline, CDR1 is SEHNR, CDR2 FQNEAQ (reference sequence). V lost 1 base, J lost 12 bases, and 10 bases lay in between. CDR3 coding DNA: TGTGCCAGCAGCTTAGAGGGGCTTGGGCAGTTCTTC. Amino acids: CASSLEGLGQFF.

The V and J genes are TRBV5-4 and TRBJ2-7, with D possibly TRBD1 on 6 matching bases. Germline CDR1 and CDR2: SGHNT and YYREEE (reference sequence). The V and J ends lost 1 base and 7 bases respectively, with 12 bases between them. This CDR3 comprises 13 residues. CDR3 protein: CASSLNRVEEQYF. The CDR3 DNA sequence: TGTGCCAGCAGCTTGAACAGGGTGGAAGAGCAGTACTTC.